This T cell receptor (beta chain) derives from a study of blood T cell repertoires in COVID-19. Data came from immunoSEQ multiplex PCR; TCRdb stores just in-frame clones and leaves some out. The sample has some 150,000 clones; 87% are singletons. This receptor was identified in a woman aged 55-70 years who had recovered from COVID-19. The sample comprised peripheral blood.

For the CDR3, the DNA is TGCGCCAGCAGCTTACAGGGTCGGAGTGAGCAGTTCTTC. Its protein product is CASSLQGRSEQFF. The genes are TRBV5-1 and TRBJ2-1; D is possibly TRBD1 (6 bases). The CDR3 runs to 13 residues. V lost 2 bases and J 9 bases, leaving 12 bases between the germline ends. CDR1 and CDR2 (germline): SGHRS, YFSETQ.